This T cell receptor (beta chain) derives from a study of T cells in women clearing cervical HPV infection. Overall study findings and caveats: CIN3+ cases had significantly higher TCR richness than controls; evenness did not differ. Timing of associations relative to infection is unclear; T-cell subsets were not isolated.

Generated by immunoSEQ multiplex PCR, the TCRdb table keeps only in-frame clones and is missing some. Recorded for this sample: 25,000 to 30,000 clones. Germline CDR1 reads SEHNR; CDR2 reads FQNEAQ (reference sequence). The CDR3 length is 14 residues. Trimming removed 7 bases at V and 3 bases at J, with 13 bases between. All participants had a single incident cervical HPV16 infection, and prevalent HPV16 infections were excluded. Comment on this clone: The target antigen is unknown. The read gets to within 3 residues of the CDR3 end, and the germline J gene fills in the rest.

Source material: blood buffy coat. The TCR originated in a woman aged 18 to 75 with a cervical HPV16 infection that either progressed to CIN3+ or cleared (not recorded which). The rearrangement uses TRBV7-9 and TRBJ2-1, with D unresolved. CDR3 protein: CASISPQNYNEQFF. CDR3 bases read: TGTGCCAGCATTTCCCCACAGAACTACAATGAG.